One and the same sample provided the 21 T cell receptor beta chains below, sequenced in a study of CD8 T cells in Susac syndrome. With random hexamers, reverse transcription was performed on roughly 0.45 to 1 ug of RNA. TCRdb re-derived calls from the immunoSEQ multiplex PCR reads in MiXCR, one entry per CDR3 protein. The sample shows under 300,000 distinct CDR3 sequences, 95% to 97% of them seen only once. The source material was CD4+ T cells from PBMCs. Source of these receptors: a human donor with Susac syndrome.

V usage is TRBV7-9 and J usage is TRBJ1-5; maybe TRBD1 (6 bases). CDR3 length: 18 residues. In germline, CDR1 is SEHNR, CDR2 FQNEAQ (reference sequence). V lost 5 bases to trimming and J lost 2 bases, with 22 bases between them. The CDR3 bases are TGTGCCAGCAGCCTAACAGGGATGAGTCCGTATGGCAATCAGCCCCAGCATTTT. This gives the protein CASSLTGMSPYGNQPQHF. The full variable domain, with the rest looked up from reference TRBV7-9 and TRBJ1-5, is DTGVSQNPRHKITKRGQNVTFRCDPISEHNRLYWYRQTLGQGPEFLTYFQNEAQLEKSRLLSDRFSAERPKGSFSTLEIQRTEQGDSAMYLCASSLTGMSPYGNQPQHFGDGTRLSIL.

The V and J genes are TRBV20-1 and TRBJ2-3, with TRBD2 identical over 7 bases. V gave up 8 bases and J gave up 1 base; unmatched junction bases: 6. The CDR3 is 13 amino acids. CDR1 and CDR2 from the germline V gene are DFQATT and SNEGSKA (reference sequence). CDR3 sequence reads: CSSGAGRTDTQYF. CDR3 nucleotide sequence: TGCAGTTCTGGAGCGGGACGCACAGATACGCAGTATTTT.

This sequence joins TRBV20-1 and TRBJ2-1, with D perhaps matching TRBD1 (5 bases). Germline lookup yields CDR1 DFQATT and CDR2 SNEGSKA (reference sequence). This CDR3 contains 14 residues. V lost 1 base and J lost 8, with 15 bases in between. DNA for the CDR3: TGCAGTGCTAGAGGTGGCTTGCAGGGCGATGAGCAGTTCTTC. As protein: CSARGGLQGDEQFF.

The V call is TRBV7-2, the J call TRBJ2-7; tentative D call: TRBD2 (5 bases). Germline lookup yields CDR1 SGHTA and CDR2 FQGNSA. This CDR3 is 15 amino acids long. V lost 8 bases and J 4 bases, leaving 21 bases between the germline ends. The CDR3 DNA reads TGTGCCAGCCTTGGTGGGAGCAGGACTGGGTACGAGCAGTACTTC. Translation gives CASLGGSRTGYEQYF.

CDR3 sequence reads: CASSETGGPGANVLTF. In nucleotides, the CDR3 is TGTGCCAGCAGCGAAACAGGGGGCCCTGGGGCCAACGTCCTGACTTTC. The rearrangement joins TRBV9 to TRBJ2-6, with TRBD1 matching over 9 bases. This CDR3 is 16 amino acids long. Germline V CDR1 and CDR2: SGDLS, YYNGEE. V shed 3 bases and J 2 bases; nucleotides not matched to a gene: 3.

This clonotype was seen only a few times. V and J are TRBV29-1 and TRBJ2-3; D ambiguous. The germline V and J ends were trimmed by 4 bases and 0 bases, with 5 bases remaining between them. Per germline, CDR1 SQVTM and CDR2 ANQGSEA. This CDR3 is 12 amino acids long. The CDR3 here is CSVVLSTDTQYF. In DNA form, the CDR3 reads TGCAGCGTTGTTCTGAGCACAGATACGCAGTATTTT.

In DNA, the CDR3 is TGTGCCAGCAGCCAATCTGAGGCCGGGGAGCTGTTTTTT. Translation: CASSQSEAGELFF. This chain connects TRBV3-1 to TRBJ2-2, with D uncertain. The CDR3 consists of 13 residues. Germline V gene sequence: CDR1 LGHDT, CDR2 YNNKEL (reference sequence). Trimming stripped 2 bases from V and 6 bases from J, with 7 bases between.

The rearrangement uses TRBV29-1 and TRBJ2-7; the D gene is possibly TRBD1 (6 bases). Per the germline V gene, CDR1 is SQVTM and CDR2 is ANQGSEA. CDR3 length: 13 residues. V gave up 4 bases and J gave up 6 bases, with 16 bases separating them. The CDR3 nucleotides are TGCAGCGTTGCCCCCCAGGGGTTGAGCGAGCAGTACTTC. Amino acids: CSVAPQGLSEQYF.

This chain joins TRBV30 and TRBJ1-5; no firm D call. The germline CDR1 and CDR2 sequences are GTSNPN and SVGIG (reference sequence). Trimming took off 0 bases at V and 7 bases at J, with 7 bases between the two ends. This CDR3 has 12 residues. The CDR3 spells CAWSVPGQPQHF. CDR3 DNA sequence: TGTGCCTGGAGTGTGCCGGGCCAGCCCCAGCATTTT.

DNA for the CDR3: TGTGCCAGCAGCCAATCCTCCGGACTAGCGGGGAGCTCCTACGAGCAGTACTTC. Translation gives CASSQSSGLAGSSYEQYF. V and J are TRBV3-1 and TRBJ2-7; 12 positions agree with TRBD2. CDR3 length: 18 amino acids. Germline V lookup: CDR1 LGHDT, CDR2 YNNKEL (reference sequence). J was trimmed by 0 bases and V by 2 bases; bases with no gene match: 8.

V and J are TRBV10-3 and TRBJ1-1; TRBD1 is a possible D gene (6 bases). Between the trimmed V and J ends, which lost 6 bases and 1 base, there was a span of 18 bases. The CDR3 consists of 16 residues. Germline V lookup: CDR1 ENHRY, CDR2 SYGVKD. In DNA, the CDR3 is TGTGCCATCAGCGTAACCACGGGGGGCCAGAACACTGAAGCTTTCTTT. It translates to CAISVTTGGQNTEAFF.

CDR3 bases: TGCAGTGTAACCGGGACTAGCGGGAATGAGCAGTTCTTC. Amino acids: CSVTGTSGNEQFF. The chain couples TRBV20-1 to TRBJ2-1, with 12 nucleotides matching TRBD2. J gave up 7 bases and V 7 bases, and 5 bases lay outside the gene matches. Germline loops: CDR1 DFQATT, CDR2 SNEGSKA (reference sequence). This CDR3 spans 13 amino acids.

The table lists this clonotype with a count of one. The gene calls are TRBV7-6 and TRBJ2-7, with D hard to call. The CDR3 sequence is 12 residues long. Germline lookup yields CDR1 SGHVS and CDR2 FNYEAQ. The ends were cut back, 3 bases at V and 6 bases at J, with 9 bases in the middle. The CDR3 is CASSFPRGEQYF. The CDR3 nucleotides are TGTGCCAGCAGCTTCCCTCGTGGCGAGCAGTACTTC.

This clonotype was picked up one time. This chain joins TRBV24-1 and TRBJ1-5, with D tentatively TRBD1 (5 bases). V was trimmed by 5 bases and J by 4 bases, leaving 8 bases between them. The CDR3 runs 13 residues. Germline V CDR1 and CDR2: KGHDR, SFDVKD. The CDR3 is CATSVGTNQPQHF. The CDR3 bases are TGTGCCACCAGTGTTGGGACTAATCAGCCCCAGCATTTT.

The chain is built from TRBV28 and TRBJ2-6; perhaps D is TRBD1 or TRBD2 (5 bases each). The CDR3 extends over 15 amino acids. The germline V gene encodes CDR1 MDHEN and CDR2 SYDVKM. The CDR3 bases are TGTTGTACGGGGCAGGGAAGCTCTGGGGCCAACGTCCTGACTTTC. Its translation is CCTGQGSSGANVLTF.

The chain uses TRBV27 and TRBJ2-3; a weak D match, TRBD1 (5 bases). Germline CDR1 and CDR2: MNHEY and SMNVEV (reference sequence). The CDR3 consists of 16 residues. Trimming took off 6 bases at V and 4 bases at J, with 20 bases between the two ends. The CDR3 region has the DNA TGTGCCAGCAGCCCTAGGACGCCCCTGGGGCCAGATACGCAGTATTTT. Residues: CASSPRTPLGPDTQYF.

V and J are TRBV18 and TRBJ1-1; D gene uncertain. CDR3 size: 16 residues. Between the trimmed V and J ends, which lost 2 bases and 0 bases, there was a span of 13 bases. The germline gives CDR1 KGHSH, CDR2 LQKENI. CDR3 amino acids: CASSPSEGQLNTEAFF. As DNA, the CDR3 is TGTGCCAGCTCACCAAGTGAAGGCCAACTGAACACTGAAGCTTTCTTT.

The rearrangement joins TRBV5-1 to TRBJ2-2, with 8 bases fitting TRBD2. Trimming took 9 bases from V and 6 from J; bases not matched to a gene: 4. Germline V CDR1 and CDR2: SGHRS, YFSETQ. The CDR3 covers 12 residues. The CDR3 sequence: CATLAGSGELFF. The CDR3 nucleotides are TGCGCCACCTTAGCGGGGTCCGGGGAGCTGTTTTTT.

V gene TRBV5-1 combines with J gene TRBJ1-2; maybe TRBD1 (6 bases). The CDR3 totals 14 residues. Germline CDR1 and CDR2: SGHRS and YFSETQ. V shed 2 bases and J shed 6 bases, with 14 bases lying between them. CDR3 sequence: CASSLGQPIDGYTF. The CDR3 coding sequence is TGCGCCAGCAGCTTAGGACAGCCGATCGATGGCTACACCTTC.

The chain links TRBV29-1 to TRBJ2-1; 11 positions match TRBD2. The trim removed 7 bases at V and 10 bases at J, leaving 15 bases unmatched. Per the germline V gene, CDR1 is SQVTM and CDR2 is ANQGSEA. This CDR3 comprises 15 residues. This chain's CDR3 is CSANLLAGVVGEQFF. CDR3 in DNA: TGCAGCGCCAACCTACTAGCGGGAGTTGTCGGAGAGCAGTTCTTC.

The V call is TRBV12-3 or TRBV12-4, the J call TRBJ1-2; the D is unclear. The CDR3 spans 12 residues. Trimming stripped 7 bases from V and 0 bases from J, with 6 bases between. CDR3 sequence: CASNSANYGYTF. The CDR3 coding sequence is TGTGCCAGCAACTCCGCTAACTATGGCTACACCTTC.